The sequence of this T cell receptor beta chain was determined in a study of Ad26.COV2.S vaccination and SARS-CoV-2 variants. Treatment described: 15 to 20 received Ad26.COV2.S at low or high dose, single or two shots; 5 received placebo; per-sample allocation not given. The samples date from day 63 after the first vaccine or placebo injection. The method was immunoSEQ multiplex PCR; TCRdb's version includes in-frame clones alone and lacks a portion of them. The top ten clones hold 2% to 2.5% of a sample with 300,000 to 400,000 clones, 85% of them seen once. The CDR3 has 14 amino acids. V dropped 0 bases and J dropped 2 bases, with 7 bases sitting between them. The V gene's germline CDR1 is SGHRS and CDR2 YFSETQ.

The J gene is TRBJ2-3, the V gene TRBV5-1, with D uncertain. The sequences come from peripheral blood, collected in a trial of Ad26.COV2.S vaccine versus placebo. The sequence came from a person aged 18-65 years who received the Ad26.COV2.S COVID-19 vaccine or a placebo. The CDR3 DNA reads TGCGCCAGCAGCTTGGACGGTTTCACAGATACGCAGTATTTT. It codes for CASSLDGFTDTQYF. The whole variable domain, remainder taken from reference TRBV5-1 and TRBJ2-3, is KAGVTQTPRYLIKTRGQQVTLSCSPISGHRSVSWYQQTPGQGLQFLFEYFSETQRNKGNFPGRFSGRQFSNSRSEMNVSTLELGDSALYLCASSLDGFTDTQYFGPGTRLTVL.